The clone carrying this TCR beta chain was observed at least ten times. Its antigen is as yet unknown. For CDR3 and TCR beta VDJ profiling, genomic DNA was the template used. TCRdb called the reads again in MiXCR, with one record for every CDR3 protein. The table records roughly 170,000 distinct CDR3 sequences, approximately 48% of them present only once. This sample is drawn from a study of CD8+CD57+ T cells in acquired aplastic anemia. Study information: Recorded DNA amounts for sorted CD4+ and CD8+ cells had an average of 3.2 ug.

Patients picked for sequencing had shown CD8+CD57+ cell expansion detected by flow cytometry. Every patient was diagnosed with severe acquired aplastic anemia. Blood came from patients not yet given any therapy. This CDR3 contains 14 residues. Germline lookup yields CDR1 MGHRA and CDR2 YSYEKL. V lost 0 bases and J lost 3; bases outside the gene matches: 2. Whole-study findings and limits: Researchers reported that CD8+ Simpson's diversity was not significantly different in patients versus controls.

Sequences were obtained from sorted CD4+, CD8+, or CD8+CD57+ T cells (not recorded which) from PBMCs. The chain has TRBV4-1 and TRBJ2-7, with 7 bases aligning to TRBD1. The receptor was isolated from a human donor with aplastic anemia. CDR3 sequence reads: CASSQDPGGYEQYF. The CDR3 DNA is TGCGCCAGCAGCCAAGATCCAGGGGGCTACGAGCAGTACTTC.